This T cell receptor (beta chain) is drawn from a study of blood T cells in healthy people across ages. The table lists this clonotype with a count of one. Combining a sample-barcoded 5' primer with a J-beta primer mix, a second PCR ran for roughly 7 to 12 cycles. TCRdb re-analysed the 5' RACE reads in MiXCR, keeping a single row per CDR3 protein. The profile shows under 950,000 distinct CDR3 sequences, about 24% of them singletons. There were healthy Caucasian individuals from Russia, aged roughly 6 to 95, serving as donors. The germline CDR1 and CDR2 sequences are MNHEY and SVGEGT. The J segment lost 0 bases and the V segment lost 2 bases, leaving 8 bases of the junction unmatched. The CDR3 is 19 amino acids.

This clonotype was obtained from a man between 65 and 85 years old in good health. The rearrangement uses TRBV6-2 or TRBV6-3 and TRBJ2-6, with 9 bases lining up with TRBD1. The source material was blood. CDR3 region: CASSYPTGGRFSGANVLTF. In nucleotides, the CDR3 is TGTGCCAGCAGTTACCCGACAGGGGGGAGGTTCTCTGGGGCCAACGTCCTGACTTTC.